This T cell receptor beta chain was sequenced during a study of blood T cell repertoires in COVID-19. Turning to the study itself: Nucleic acid was either cDNA or gDNA, and it came from T cells, B-cell-depleted T cells, or PBMCs.

V shed 5 bases and J shed 4 bases, with 21 bases lying between them. CDR3 length equals 16 residues. CDR1 SGHRS and CDR2 YFSETQ come from the germline V gene. TCRdb's copy holds only in-frame clones and misses some; the assay was immunoSEQ multiplex PCR. This sample has roughly 120,000 clones, with roughly 80% found just once. Sequenced material: peripheral blood. This sequence was found in a woman aged 40 to 55 with acute or convalescent COVID-19. The V call is TRBV5-1, the J call TRBJ1-2; D possibly corresponds to TRBD1 (6 bases). The CDR3 here is CASRTTPTQTGYGYTF. Written as DNA, the CDR3 is TGCGCCAGCAGGACCACCCCTACCCAGACAGGCTATGGCTACACCTTC.